This T cell receptor (beta chain) was sequenced for a study of T-cell reconstitution after alpha-beta-depleted transplantation in children. Per germline, CDR1 DFQATT and CDR2 SNEGSKA (reference sequence). This CDR3 spans 18 amino acids. Unmatched junction bases numbered 17, after V lost 3 bases and J lost 1 base. Unique molecular identifiers were incorporated when the TCRbeta library was constructed. TCRdb ran MiXCR on the PCR reads and lists one entry per CDR3 protein. Here the sample spans about 640,000 distinct CDR3 sequences, over 15% being singletons. This clonotype was detected many times. The chain links TRBV20-1 to TRBJ2-5; 7 positions match TRBD2. The origin of this receptor is a human donor who donated a stem cell graft to a child with acute myeloid leukemia. The sequences come from PBMCs from the stem cell graft donor, collected from the stem cell graft. The CDR3 nucleotides read TGCAGTGCTAGGGGAGGGCGGTCAAGGGGTTTGACCCAAGAGACCCAGTACTTC. Its translation is CSARGGRSRGLTQETQYF.